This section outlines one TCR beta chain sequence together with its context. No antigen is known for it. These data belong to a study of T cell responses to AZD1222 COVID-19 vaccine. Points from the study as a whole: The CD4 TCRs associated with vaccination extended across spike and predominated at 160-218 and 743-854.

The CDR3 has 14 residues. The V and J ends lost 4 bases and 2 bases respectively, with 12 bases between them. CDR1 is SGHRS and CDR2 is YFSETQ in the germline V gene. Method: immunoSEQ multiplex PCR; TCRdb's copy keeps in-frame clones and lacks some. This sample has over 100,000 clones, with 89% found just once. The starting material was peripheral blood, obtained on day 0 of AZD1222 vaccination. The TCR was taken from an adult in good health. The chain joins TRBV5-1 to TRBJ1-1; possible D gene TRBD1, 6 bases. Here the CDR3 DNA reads TGCGCCAGCAGCCTCGGACAGATAAACACTGAAGCTTTCTTT. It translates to CASSLGQINTEAFF.